This entry is about one T cell receptor (beta chain). CDR1 is GTSNPN and CDR2 is SVGIG in the germline V gene (reference sequence). V was pared by 3 bases and J by 0 bases, with 5 bases of the junction left unmatched. The CDR3 extends over 15 amino acids. This sample was taken from a study of blood T cell repertoires in COVID-19. The repertoire was sequenced with immunoSEQ multiplex PCR; TCRdb's copy has only in-frame clones and lacks some. The data contain under 90,000 clones, around three quarters of them singletons. Specimen: peripheral blood. V is TRBV30 and J is TRBJ1-5; 7 bases align to TRBD1. The source is a middle-aged man with active or convalescent COVID-19. CDR3 region: CAWSAGGLSNQPQHF. CDR3 in DNA: TGTGCCTGGAGCGCAGGGGGACTTAGCAATCAGCCCCAGCATTTT.